This T cell receptor (beta chain) was recorded in a study of blood T cell repertoires in COVID-19 (dated by TCRdb to about 2020). For the wider study: Samples covering the acute and convalescent phases of COVID-19 were provided by collaborators in the United States, Italy and Spain. The material from the prospective study consisted of cDNA or gDNA derived from T cells, B-cell-depleted T cells, or PBMCs. The dataset comprised deeply sampled blood TCRbeta repertoires from subjects exposed to, actively infected with, or recovered from COVID-19. The repertoires were released in a freely available public database meant as a resource for research on the immune response to SARS-CoV-2. The samples were drawn from two sources: the first 160 participants of the ongoing ImmuneRACE study, and 1,000 to 1,500 subjects contributed by 6 global collaborators. The sample metadata nearly always contained a de-identified subject ID, COVID-19 status, age in years and sex. Where available, HLA class I and class II types were obtained from metadata supplied by the sample provider rather than from assay-based typing.

Remarks on this clone: What antigen it recognizes has not been identified. Base qualities are missing; no much larger clone stands one base away.

On the study overall, not on this receptor specifically: How much clinical and demographic metadata was included differed by source and by participant, and the metadata was provided uncurated.

Each collaborating institution followed its own protocols to collect whole blood in K2EDTA tubes. For TCRbeta analysis, collaborators shipped samples as frozen whole blood, isolated PBMCs, or DNA extracted from either of those sample types. TCRbeta CDR3 regions were amplified from genomic DNA by means of the immunoSEQ Assay, a bias-controlled multiplex PCR. Per the original workflow: Within the assay, amplification of reference gene primers was used to estimate how many nucleated cells each sample contained. Sequence reads were collapsed and filtered to measure the absolute abundance of every unique TCRbeta CDR3 rearrangement. For each sample, productive Simpson clonality was calculated as the square root of Simpson's diversity index across productive rearrangements. The table was pulled from immuneACCESS by TCRdb, which kept in-frame rearrangements only. Such tables lose some clones; where checked, under half of the loss comes from unresolved V genes, and the rest has no known cause. V, J and clone size were drawn from that table, and D and trimming were deduced from the DNA. This sample lists some 280,000 clones; approximately 80% were detected once. The ten largest clones take up less than 4.5% of the sample.

The receptor was isolated from a woman aged 45-65 years with active or convalescent COVID-19. The sample was peripheral blood.

This receptor carries the CDR3 CASSESRTSGGNEQFF. In nucleotide form, the sequence is TGCGCCAGCAGTGAGTCCAGGACTAGCGGGGGTAATGAGCAGTTCTTC. Here the chain combines TRBV10-2 and TRBJ2-1, with TRBD2 matching 13 junction bases. Measured from the cysteine to the phenylalanine, the CDR3 is 16 residues long. Only CDR3 DNA is held: 48 bases, read in frame from base 1. The CDR1 and CDR2 encoded by the germline V gene are WSHSY and SAAADI. Ends trimmed: V by 0 bases, J by 7 bases; bases unmatched to a gene: 3.